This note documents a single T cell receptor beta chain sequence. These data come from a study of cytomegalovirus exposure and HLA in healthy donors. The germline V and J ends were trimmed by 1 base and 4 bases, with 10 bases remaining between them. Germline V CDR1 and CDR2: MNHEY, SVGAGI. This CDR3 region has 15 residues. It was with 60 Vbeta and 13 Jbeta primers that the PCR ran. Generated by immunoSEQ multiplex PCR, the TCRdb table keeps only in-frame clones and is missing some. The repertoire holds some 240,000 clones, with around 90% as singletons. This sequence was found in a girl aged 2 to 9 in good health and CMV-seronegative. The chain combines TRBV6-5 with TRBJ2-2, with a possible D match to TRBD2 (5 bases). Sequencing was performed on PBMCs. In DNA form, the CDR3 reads TGTGCCAGCAGTTACTGGGAGTCGGCCACCGGGGAGCTGTTTTTT. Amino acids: CASSYWESATGELFF.